This T cell receptor beta chain was retrieved from a study of T cells expressing NK-cell markers. Study overall: Seropositivity for HCMV was found in seven of the eight sequenced donors, with one seronegative.

The authors made TCR beta cDNA libraries by 5'RACE template switching. This switching added a universal primer site and UMIs. TCRdb re-called the 5' RACE reads and gives one entry per CDR3 protein, without DNA. The sample includes roughly 110,000 distinct CDR3 sequences. Worth noting for this clonotype: Its antigen is unknown.

Study-wide results and caveats: Unclear, still, was the HCMV specificity of the expanded NKG2C+ T cell clones.

CDR3 size: 15 residues. From germline, CDR1 is SQVTM and CDR2 ANQGSEA. The sequencing sample was made of blood T cells: a sorted CD56 or NKG2C T cell subset, CD4+ or CD8+ T cells, or bulk PBMC T cells (not recorded which). The clonotype originates from a woman between 18 and 69 years old in good health. The J gene is TRBJ2-7, the V gene TRBV29-1; TCRdb proposes TRBD1, but this gene call is untestable without DNA. The chain's CDR3 is CSVERVAGQPYEQYF.